The 29 T cell receptor beta chains given below trace back to one sample, sequenced in a study of cytomegalovirus exposure and HLA in healthy donors. PCR used 60 Vbeta primers and 13 Jbeta primers. Produced via immunoSEQ multiplex PCR; TCRdb's table is partial and in-frame only. The sample consists of roughly 70,000 clones, 70% to 85% of them appearing once. The sequenced sample was PBMCs. The receptors were gathered from a human donor in good health.

This clone was recorded a few times. J is TRBJ2-7 and V is TRBV11-1; unclear D gene. V was shortened by 5 bases and J by 2 bases, with 13 bases between the two germline ends. This CDR3 has 14 amino acids. Germline CDR1 SGHAT, CDR2 FQDESV (reference sequence). The CDR3 sequence is CASSLNGGPYEQYF. In DNA form, the CDR3 reads TGTGCCAGCAGCCTCAACGGCGGCCCCTACGAGCAGTACTTC.

This chain's CDR3 is CASSQVVSGQGISSYEQYF. In DNA, the CDR3 is TGCGCCAGCAGCCAAGTAGTATCGGGACAGGGTATATCCTCCTACGAGCAGTACTTC. This chain links TRBV4-1 with TRBJ2-7, with 9 bases matching TRBD1. Trimming at V came to 1 base and at J to 0 bases, leaving 13 bases not matched to a gene. There are 19 residues in the CDR3. From germline, CDR1 is MGHRA and CDR2 YSYEKL.

This clone showed up just a few times. This chain links TRBV5-1 with TRBJ1-4; tentatively, D is TRBD1 (5 bases). The CDR3 length is 15 residues. V was trimmed by 2 bases and J by 7 bases, leaving 15 bases between them. Germline CDR1 is SGHRS and CDR2 is YFSETQ. The CDR3 nucleotides read TGCGCCAGCAGCTTAAGGGGCAGAGAGACTGAAAAACTGTTTTTT. Encoded protein: CASSLRGRETEKLFF.

V is TRBV11-2 and J is TRBJ2-7, with TRBD2 as a possible D gene (6 bases). Trimming shortened V by 4 bases and J by 4 bases, and 14 bases separated the two germline ends. From germline, CDR1 is SGHAT and CDR2 FQNNGV. The CDR3 is 14 residues long. The CDR3 DNA sequence: TGTGCCAGCAGCTCCGGGACTGGACGATACGAGCAGTACTTC. Protein sequence: CASSSGTGRYEQYF.

The chain has TRBV30 and TRBJ1-1; D is undetermined. The CDR3 is 13 amino acids. The V gene's germline CDR1 is GTSNPN and CDR2 SVGIG (reference sequence). Deletions cut 3 bases from V and 3 bases from J, with 11 bases between. The CDR3 region has the DNA TGTGCCTGGAGCCTGATGGAGGACACTGAAGCTTTCTTT. Translating it yields CAWSLMEDTEAFF. Full variable domain (outside the CDR3, taken from reference TRBV30 and TRBJ1-1): SQTIHQWPATLVQPVGSPLSLECTVEGTSNPNLYWYRQAAGRGLQLLFYSVGIGQISSEVPQNLSASRPQDRQFILSSKKLLLSDSGFYLCAWSLMEDTEAFFGQGTRLTVV.

The J gene is TRBJ1-5, the V gene TRBV27; 9 nucleotides agree with TRBD1. Germline CDR1 MNHEY, CDR2 SMNVEV (reference sequence). V shed 8 bases, J shed 7 bases, and the junction held 9 bases outside the gene matches. There are 14 residues in the CDR3. DNA of the CDR3: TGTGCCAGCCGTCTACAGGGGGCCGGGCAGCCCCAGCATTTT. This translates into CASRLQGAGQPQHF.

This clone was found a few times. CDR3 in amino acids: CASSSVSGETQYF. The CDR3 DNA reads as TGTGCCAGCAGCTCCGTATCGGGAGAGACCCAGTACTTC. This sequence joins TRBV5-6 and TRBJ2-5; the D is unclear. V was shortened by 3 bases and J by 4 bases, with 10 bases between the two germline ends. The CDR3 totals 13 residues. Germline values: CDR1 SGHDT, CDR2 YYEEEE.

In nucleotides, the CDR3 is TGTGCCAGTAATACAGGGTATAGCAATCAGCCCCAGCATTTT. This sequence encodes CASNTGYSNQPQHF. J is TRBJ1-5 and V is TRBV19, with TRBD1 as a possible D gene (6 bases). Trimming pared 7 bases from V and 0 bases from J, leaving 10 bases between. CDR3 length equals 14 residues. Germline CDR1 LNHDA, CDR2 SQIVND (reference sequence).

This chain uses TRBV2 with TRBJ2-2; a possible D gene is TRBD1 (5 bases). V was shortened by 0 bases and J by 4 bases, with 9 bases between the two germline ends. Germline loops: CDR1 SNHLY, CDR2 FYNNEI. The CDR3 has 15 amino acids. The CDR3 sequence: CASSEAGLTTGELFF. DNA of the CDR3: TGTGCCAGCAGTGAAGCGGGGCTCACCACCGGGGAGCTGTTTTTT.

This clone has only a few counts. The V gene is TRBV6-4, the J gene TRBJ2-7, with D possibly TRBD2 on 5 matching bases. CDR1 and CDR2 (germline): MRHNA, SNTAGT. This CDR3 spans 13 amino acids. Trimming removed 4 bases from V and 7 bases from J, with 14 bases in between. CDR3 loop: CASSVARGREQYF. CDR3 bases: TGTGCCAGCAGTGTTGCTCGAGGGCGGGAGCAGTACTTC.

This chain's CDR3 is CASSERDRGESPLHF. The DNA of the CDR3 is TGTGCCAGCAGTGAACGAGACAGGGGAGAATCACCCCTCCACTTT. This rearrangement joins TRBV25-1 to TRBJ1-6; TRBD1 matches at 8 bases. The junction had 7 bases not matched to a gene; V was cut back by 2 bases and J by 10 bases. Germline V gene data show CDR1 as MGHDK and CDR2 as SYGVNS. This CDR3 is built from 15 residues.

The chain joins TRBV11-2 to TRBJ1-4; tentative D call: TRBD1 (5 bases). V was shortened by 6 bases and J by 3 bases, with 11 bases between the two germline ends. The CDR3 has 14 amino acids. Germline-derived CDR1 and CDR2 are SGHAT and FQNNGV. CDR3 sequence reads: CASSKTAANEKLFF. The DNA of the CDR3 is TGTGCCAGCAGTAAGACAGCCGCTAATGAAAAACTGTTTTTT.

This chain connects TRBV7-6 to TRBJ1-1; D uncertain. CDR3 length equals 13 residues. CDR1 and CDR2 (germline): SGHVS, FNYEAQ. V shed 5 bases and J shed 5 bases, with 12 bases lying between them. The CDR3 region is CASSAPGKTEAFF. CDR3 in DNA: TGTGCCAGCAGCGCACCGGGGAAAACTGAAGCTTTCTTT.

The chain uses TRBV9 and TRBJ2-2, with 9 bases aligning to TRBD2. CDR3 length equals 17 residues. Unmatched junction bases numbered 7, after V lost 1 base and J lost 3 bases. CDR1 is SGDLS, CDR2 YYNGEE, per germline. This CDR3 reads CASSVPSGIADTGELFF. DNA of the CDR3: TGTGCCAGCAGCGTACCTAGCGGGATCGCGGACACCGGGGAGCTGTTTTTT.

J is TRBJ2-3 and V is TRBV28, with 7 bases that match TRBD2. The CDR3 extends over 14 amino acids. Looked up from germline, CDR1 is MDHEN and CDR2 is SYDVKM. With 3 bases clipped from V and 1 base from J, the junction kept 1 base outside the gene matches. In DNA form, the CDR3 reads TGTGCCAGCAGTTTCCTAGCGGGCACAGATACGCAGTATTTT. It yields the protein CASSFLAGTDTQYF.

This sequence joins TRBV4-1 and TRBJ2-1, with 10 bases fitting TRBD1. Germline CDR1 is MGHRA and CDR2 is YSYEKL. This CDR3 region has 15 residues. The J segment lost 8 bases and the V segment lost 3 bases, leaving 7 bases of the junction unmatched. The CDR3 reads CASSHPGQGNYEQFF. The CDR3 DNA is TGCGCCAGCAGCCATCCGGGACAGGGGAATTATGAGCAGTTCTTC.

The chain combines TRBV9 with TRBJ1-2; D uncertain. Germline CDR1 is SGDLS and CDR2 is YYNGEE. V was trimmed by 6 bases and J by 3 bases, leaving 12 bases between them. This CDR3 is built from 13 residues. The CDR3 reads CASTRQPYYGYTF. DNA of the CDR3: TGTGCCAGCACGAGGCAGCCTTACTATGGCTACACCTTC.

This clone was recorded a few times. This sample includes further DNA sequences coding for the same CDR3. This rearrangement joins TRBV6-5 to TRBJ2-7; 11 nucleotides agree with TRBD1. The CDR3 is 15 residues long. The V segment lost 0 bases and the J segment 2 bases; nucleotides outside the gene matches: 0. CDR1 and CDR2 (germline): MNHEY, SVGAGI. As DNA, the CDR3 is TGTGCCAGCAGTTACTCGGGACAGGGGGCCTACGAGCAGTACTTC. Residues: CASSYSGQGAYEQYF.

V gene TRBV7-9 combines with J gene TRBJ2-7, with 9 bases aligning to TRBD1. This CDR3 spans 14 amino acids. In germline, CDR1 is SEHNR, CDR2 FQNEAQ (reference sequence). V was pared by 2 bases and J by 4 bases, with 3 bases of the junction left unmatched. Here the CDR3 DNA reads TGTGCCAGCAGCTTACCGGGACAGGGTTACGAGCAGTACTTC. Amino acid sequence: CASSLPGQGYEQYF.

This sequence joins TRBV6-5 and TRBJ2-5; weak D call: TRBD1 (6 bases). Germline V gene data show CDR1 as MNHEY and CDR2 as SVGAGI. V was cut by 5 bases and J by 2 bases, with 12 bases left in between. The CDR3 has 14 residues. The CDR3 DNA reads as TGTGCCAGCAGTCTCGGGACAAATCAAGAGACCCAGTACTTC. Amino acids: CASSLGTNQETQYF.

The chain uses TRBV2 and TRBJ2-1, with 10 bases aligning to TRBD2. The trim removed 4 bases at V and 4 bases at J, leaving 4 bases unmatched. Per germline, CDR1 SNHLY and CDR2 FYNNEI. The CDR3 is 15 amino acids. The CDR3 DNA reads as TGTGCCAGCAGTGGGGGACTAGCGAATTACAATGAGCAGTTCTTC. This codes for CASSGGLANYNEQFF.

CDR3 sequence reads: CAVRQGDSGNTIYF. Written as DNA, the CDR3 is TGTGCCGTAAGACAGGGAGACTCTGGAAACACCATATATTTT. The V call is TRBV10-3, the J call TRBJ1-3; 7 bases agree with TRBD1. The CDR3 contains 14 residues. CDR1 is ENHRY, CDR2 SYGVKD, per germline. V shed 11 bases, J shed 0 bases, and the junction held 7 bases outside the gene matches.

This rearrangement joins TRBV5-6 to TRBJ1-2; TRBD1 matches 12 bases. Germline trimming cut 4 bases from V and 9 bases from J; bases unmatched to any gene: 7. Germline V gene data show CDR1 as SGHDT and CDR2 as YYEEEE. The CDR3 covers 14 residues. The CDR3 reads CASSPGQGARSYTF. The CDR3, as DNA: TGTGCCAGCAGCCCGGGACAGGGGGCGAGAAGCTACACCTTC.

The table lists this clone with a count of one. This rearrangement joins TRBV9 to TRBJ2-5, with D perhaps TRBD2 (6 bases). The V gene lost 0 bases and the J gene lost 1 base, with 7 bases spanning the gap. There are 14 residues in the CDR3. Germline CDR1 and CDR2: SGDLS and YYNGEE. As DNA, the CDR3 is TGTGCCAGCAGCGTAGCGGGAGCCCAAGAGACCCAGTACTTC. Encoded protein: CASSVAGAQETQYF.

This clone was picked up one time. V and J are TRBV18 and TRBJ2-7, with a weak D call TRBD1 (6 bases). The germline V gene encodes CDR1 KGHSH and CDR2 LQKENI. Trimming left V 5 bases short and J 2 bases short, with 10 bases between. The CDR3 extends over 13 amino acids. CDR3 sequence: CASSSDRPYEQYF. CDR3 coding DNA: TGTGCCAGCTCATCCGACAGGCCCTACGAGCAGTACTTC.

The chain recombines TRBV30 with TRBJ1-5; 7 bases map to TRBD1. The V gene end was trimmed by 1 base and the J gene end by 1 base; junction bases not matched to a gene: 7. In germline, CDR1 is GTSNPN, CDR2 SVGIG (reference sequence). This CDR3 comprises 16 residues. The CDR3 DNA reads as TGTGCCTGGAGTGAACAGGGGCGCGTAAGCAATCAGCCCCAGCATTTT. Residues: CAWSEQGRVSNQPQHF. Variable domain in full (rest from reference TRBV30 and TRBJ1-5): SQTIHQWPATLVQPVGSPLSLECTVEGTSNPNLYWYRQAAGRGLQLLFYSVGIGQISSEVPQNLSASRPQDRQFILSSKKLLLSDSGFYLCAWSEQGRVSNQPQHFGDGTRLSIL.

The chain couples TRBV6-6 to TRBJ2-7, with a tentative D call TRBD2 (5 bases). V was cut by 2 bases and J by 11 bases, with 10 bases left in between. This CDR3 region has 11 residues. From germline, CDR1 is MNHNY and CDR2 SVGAGI (reference sequence). Written as DNA, the CDR3 is TGTGCCAGCAGTTACGGGGAGAGAGAGTACTTC. This translates into CASSYGEREYF.

The V and J genes are TRBV12-5 and TRBJ2-3; D remains unclear. The CDR3 is made up of 13 amino acids. The germline V and J ends were trimmed by 7 bases and 0 bases, with 8 bases remaining between them. In germline, CDR1 is LGHNT, CDR2 FRNRAP. The CDR3 nucleotides read TGTGCTAGTGCCCCGACTAGCACAGATACGCAGTATTTT. Protein product: CASAPTSTDTQYF.

This chain connects TRBV6-5 to TRBJ2-7; the match to TRBD1 covers 9 bases. The germline V gene has CDR1 MNHEY and CDR2 SVGAGI. This CDR3 comprises 14 residues. J was trimmed by 3 bases and V by 2 bases; bases with no gene match: 2. The CDR3 is CASSYGTGLYEQYF. The CDR3 nucleotides read TGTGCCAGCAGTTACGGGACAGGGCTCTACGAGCAGTACTTC.